This TCR beta chain was sequenced in a study of blood T cell repertoires in COVID-19 (dated by TCRdb to 2019 to 2021). Context from the whole study: Samples covering the acute and convalescent phases of COVID-19 were provided by collaborators in the United States, Italy and Spain. The repertoires were made available in a free public database intended to serve as a resource for research on the immune response to SARS-CoV-2. Deeply sampled blood TCRbeta repertoires from subjects exposed to, actively infected with, or recovered from COVID-19 were included in the dataset. A de-identified subject ID, COVID-19 status, age in years and sex were almost always included in the sample metadata. Samples were obtained from the ongoing ImmuneRACE study (first 160 participants) and from some 1,300 subjects provided by 6 global collaborators. HLA class I and class II types, where available, came from metadata supplied by the sample provider rather than from assay-based typing. The material from the prospective study consisted of cDNA or gDNA derived from T cells, B-cell-depleted T cells, or PBMCs.

As regards this clone: The specificity of this receptor is unknown. Base qualities were left out, and no much larger clone turns up one base away.

TCRbeta CDR3 regions were amplified from genomic DNA using the immunoSEQ Assay, a bias-controlled multiplex PCR. Per the authors' processing: The number of nucleated cells in each sample was estimated by amplification of reference gene primers within the assay. To quantify the absolute abundance of each unique TCRbeta CDR3 rearrangement, sequence reads were collapsed and filtered. For each sample, productive Simpson clonality was calculated as the square root of Simpson's diversity index across productive rearrangements. This is the immuneACCESS table as TCRdb keeps it, with only in-frame sequences that have V and J called. A part of the clones is gone; compared with another copy, unresolved V genes explain less than half, and the rest is unexplained. V and J calls and clone size are those listed in that table; D and trimming were worked out from the DNA. The sample table shows fewer than 80,000 clones, and about nine tenths are seen once. Clones ranked in the top ten supply 6.5% to 8.5% of the sample.

The collaborating institutions used their own protocols to collect whole blood in K2EDTA tubes. For TCRbeta analysis, collaborators shipped samples as frozen whole blood, isolated PBMCs, or DNA extracted from either of those sample types. On the study overall, not on this receptor specifically: The quantity of clinical and demographic metadata differed by source and by participant and was supplied without curation.

The sequencing input was peripheral blood. This TCR derives from a human donor in a cohort sampled during active COVID-19.

The CDR3 protein sequence reads: CASSNGGEQPQHF. The nucleotide sequence reads as follows: TGTGCCAGCAGCAACGGGGGTGAACAGCCCCAGCATTTT. The rearrangement joined TRBV21-1 to TRBJ1-5. TRBV21-1 is a pseudogene segment. The CDR3 goes from the cysteine to the phenylalanine over 13 residues. Of the read, only the CDR3 DNA is kept; its 39 bases are in frame from base 1.